This T cell receptor (beta chain) was captured in a study of T cell responses to AZD1222 COVID-19 vaccine. Some second doses came at about 4 weeks and others at about 12 weeks; these were pooled. Data came from immunoSEQ multiplex PCR; TCRdb stores just in-frame clones and leaves some out. Among approximately 42,000 clones listed, about 87% were seen once. From germline, CDR1 is SNHLY and CDR2 FYNNEI. V gave up 10 bases and J gave up 3 bases, with 18 bases separating them. The CDR3 contains 15 residues. Sequenced here: peripheral blood, sampled 28 days after the second AZD1222 dose. The sequence came from an adult who received the AZD1222 COVID-19 vaccine. The V call is TRBV2, the J call TRBJ2-2; tentatively, D is TRBD2 (6 bases). The CDR3 DNA is TGTGCCACCGCGTTGACTAGTCGGTACACCGGGGAGCTGTTTTTT. Protein sequence: CATALTSRYTGELFF.